This paragraph covers one T cell receptor (beta chain) sequence. Its matching antigen is unknown. This record belongs to a study of T cell clones after liver transplantation. Study conclusions and caveats: Post-transplant time points were not standardized, so conclusions are preliminary.

Germline CDR1 reads SGDLS; CDR2 reads YYNGEE. Trimming took off 4 bases at V and 3 bases at J, with 15 bases between the two ends. There are 15 residues in the CDR3. The table came from immunoSEQ multiplex PCR; TCRdb's copy has only in-frame clones and leaves some out. The sample has 31,000 or so clones, about 95% seen once; the top ten hold about 24%. The source material was CD8+ T cells from blood, sampled 12 months after liver transplant. V and J are TRBV9 and TRBJ2-3, with D perhaps being TRBD1 or TRBD2 (5 bases each). This clonotype was obtained from a human patient who received a liver transplant. Among the T cells, some may be from the graft donor. The CDR3 loop is CASSPWGAGTDTQYF. In nucleotides, the CDR3 is TGTGCCAGCAGCCCCTGGGGAGCAGGGACAGATACGCAGTATTTT. The full variable domain, with the rest looked up from reference TRBV9 and TRBJ2-3, is DSGVTQTPKHLITATGQRVTLRCSPRSGDLSVYWYQQSLDQGLQFLIQYYNGEERAKGNILERFSAQQFPDLHSELNLSSLELGDSALYFCASSPWGAGTDTQYFGPGTRLTVL.